This T cell receptor (beta chain) was documented in a study of T cell responses to AZD1222 COVID-19 vaccine. Study in general: Some second doses came at about 4 weeks and others at about 12 weeks; these were pooled.

With regard to this clone: Its antigen is still unknown.

The V and J ends lost 6 bases and 2 bases respectively, with 17 bases between them. There are 15 residues in the CDR3. Germline values: CDR1 WSHSY, CDR2 SAAADI. Profiled with immunoSEQ multiplex PCR; TCRdb holds only in-frame clones, not every one. The repertoire includes 140,000 to 150,000 clones, approximately 90% of them detected once, and roughly 1.7% sits in the top ten. Study outcomes and limitations: Clonal diversity was possibly underestimated; the donors were predominantly white British and more often female. No day 14 peak samples; only post-peak repertoires were characterized. Recipients of two AZD1222 doses showed rising Spike-specific TCR breadth and depth.

The rearrangement uses TRBV10-2 and TRBJ2-7, with D possibly being TRBD2 (5 bases). The clonotype comes from an adult in good health. Source: peripheral blood, taken on day 0 of AZD1222 vaccination. DNA for the CDR3: TGCGCCAGCAGACCGGGGTCTGGAGGAACCTACGAGCAGTACTTC. It yields the protein CASRPGSGGTYEQYF.